This T cell receptor (beta chain) was recorded in a study of blood T cell repertoires in COVID-19. Study information: Acute-phase and convalescent COVID-19 samples originated in the United States, Italy and Spain.

In germline, CDR1 is KGHSH, CDR2 LQKENI. The CDR3 consists of 13 residues. The V and J ends lost 6 bases and 8 bases respectively, with 14 bases between them. Per the study methods: By means of reference gene primer amplification, nucleated cell counts were estimated. Some clones are missing from TCRdb's copy, which holds only in-frame ones; the method was immunoSEQ multiplex PCR. The V and J calls and clone size come from that table; D and trimming were worked out from the DNA. The data show around 280,000 clones, around 88% seen once. This clone was observed once. The sequence was collected from a woman aged 25 to 39 who had recovered from COVID-19. Sequenced input: peripheral blood. V usage is TRBV18 and J usage is TRBJ2-1; perhaps TRBD1 as D (6 bases). As DNA, the CDR3 is TGTGCCAGCTCCCCAGGACAGTTACATGAGCAGTTCTTC. This gives the protein CASSPGQLHEQFF.